The entry below describes one T cell receptor (beta chain). The sample belongs to a study of memory CD4+ T cells and cytomegalovirus serostatus. The repertoire was sequenced with immunoSEQ multiplex PCR; TCRdb's copy has only in-frame clones and lacks some. The sample lists under 55,000 clones; around 80% were seen once. Single viable CD3+CD4+CD8-CD45RO+ cells were sorted as the memory CD4+ T cells. The specimen was memory CD4+ T cells from blood. This receptor was identified in an adult in good health and CMV-seropositive.

CDR3 sequence: CASGKEMNTEAFF. The DNA of the CDR3 is TGTGCCAGCGGGAAAGAGATGAACACTGAAGCTTTCTTT. The genes are TRBV6-4 and TRBJ1-1; D is ambiguous. Germline CDR1 and CDR2: MRHNA and SNTAGT. Trimming stripped 8 bases from V and 0 bases from J, with 10 bases between. The CDR3 is made up of 13 amino acids.